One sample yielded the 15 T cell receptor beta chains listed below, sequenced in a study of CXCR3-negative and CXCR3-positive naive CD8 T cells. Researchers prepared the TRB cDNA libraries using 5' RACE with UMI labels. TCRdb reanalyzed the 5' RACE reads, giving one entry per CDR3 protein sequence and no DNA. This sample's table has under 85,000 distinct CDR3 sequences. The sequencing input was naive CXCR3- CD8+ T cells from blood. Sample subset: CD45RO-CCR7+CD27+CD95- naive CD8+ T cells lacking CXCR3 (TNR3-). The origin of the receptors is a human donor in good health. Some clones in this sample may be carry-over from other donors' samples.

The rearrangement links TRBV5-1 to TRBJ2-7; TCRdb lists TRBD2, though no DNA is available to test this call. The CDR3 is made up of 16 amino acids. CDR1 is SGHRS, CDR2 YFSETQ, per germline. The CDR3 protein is CASSHALGLADYEQYF.

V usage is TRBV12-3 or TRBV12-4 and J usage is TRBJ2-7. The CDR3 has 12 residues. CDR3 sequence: CASSLGSTEQYF.

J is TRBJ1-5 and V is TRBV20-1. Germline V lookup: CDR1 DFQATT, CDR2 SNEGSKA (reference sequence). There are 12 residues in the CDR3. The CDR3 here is CSARGSNQPQHF.

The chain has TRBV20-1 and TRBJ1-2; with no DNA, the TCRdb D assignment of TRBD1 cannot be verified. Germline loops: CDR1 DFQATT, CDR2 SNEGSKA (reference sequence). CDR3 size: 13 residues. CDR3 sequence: CSATMDSSYGYTF.

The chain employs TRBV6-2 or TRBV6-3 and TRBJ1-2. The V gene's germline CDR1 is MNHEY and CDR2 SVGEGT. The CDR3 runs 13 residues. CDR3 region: CASSPTDNYGYTF.

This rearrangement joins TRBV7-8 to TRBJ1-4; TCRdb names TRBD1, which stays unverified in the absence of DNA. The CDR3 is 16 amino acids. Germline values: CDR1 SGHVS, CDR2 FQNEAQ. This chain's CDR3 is CASSPLLPRQEEKLFF.

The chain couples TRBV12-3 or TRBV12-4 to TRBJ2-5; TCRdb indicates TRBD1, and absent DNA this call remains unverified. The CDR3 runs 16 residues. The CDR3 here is CASSRPGIGFQETQYF.

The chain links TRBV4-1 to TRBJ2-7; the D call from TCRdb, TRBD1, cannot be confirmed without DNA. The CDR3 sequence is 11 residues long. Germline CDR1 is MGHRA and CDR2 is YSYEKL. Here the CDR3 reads CASGTGSEQYF.

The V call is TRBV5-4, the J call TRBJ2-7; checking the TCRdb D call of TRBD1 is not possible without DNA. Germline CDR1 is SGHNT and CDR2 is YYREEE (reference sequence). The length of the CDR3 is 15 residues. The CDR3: CASSTHGSGSYEQYF. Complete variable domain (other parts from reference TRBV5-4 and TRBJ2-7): ETGVTQSPTHLIKTRGQQVTLRCSSQSGHNTVSWYQQALGQGPQFIFQYYREEENGRGNFPPRFSGLQFPNYSSELNVNALELDDSALYLCASSTHGSGSYEQYFGPGTRLTVT.

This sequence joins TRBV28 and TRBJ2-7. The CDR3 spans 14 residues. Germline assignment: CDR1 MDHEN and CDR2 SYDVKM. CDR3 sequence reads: CASSLQLSSYEQYF.

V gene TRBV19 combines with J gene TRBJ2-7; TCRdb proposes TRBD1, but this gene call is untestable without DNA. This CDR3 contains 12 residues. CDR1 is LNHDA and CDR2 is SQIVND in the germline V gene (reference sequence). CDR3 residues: CASSWGPYEQYF. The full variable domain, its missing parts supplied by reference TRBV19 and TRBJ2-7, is DGGITQSPKYLFRKEGQNVTLSCEQNLNHDAMYWYRQDPGQGLRLIYYSQIVNDFQKGDIAEGYSVSREKKESFPLTVTSAQKNPTAFYLCASSWGPYEQYFGPGTRLTVT.

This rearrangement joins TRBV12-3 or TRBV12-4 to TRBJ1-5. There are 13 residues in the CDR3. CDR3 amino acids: CASSPRGNQPQHF.

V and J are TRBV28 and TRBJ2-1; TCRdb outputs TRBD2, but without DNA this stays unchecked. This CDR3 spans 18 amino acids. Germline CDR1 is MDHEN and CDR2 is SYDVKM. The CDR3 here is CASSSGTSGRAGVYEQLF.

The CDR3: CSVEEDSGRRETQYF. This chain joins TRBV29-1 and TRBJ2-5; TCRdb's assignment of TRBD2 cannot be checked, as there is no DNA. The CDR3 sequence is 15 residues long. CDR1 SQVTM and CDR2 ANQGSEA come from the germline V gene.

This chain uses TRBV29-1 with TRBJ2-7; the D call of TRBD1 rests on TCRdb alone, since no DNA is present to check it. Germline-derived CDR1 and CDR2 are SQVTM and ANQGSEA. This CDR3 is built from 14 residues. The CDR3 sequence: CSVEGNRASNEQYF.